This T cell receptor beta chain emerged from a study of cytomegalovirus exposure and HLA in healthy donors. Study background: Ancestry clustering placed about four fifths of roughly 410 genotyped donors in the Caucasian-associated cluster. General study results and limits: Productive rates of about 87% or about 30% were seen for most TCR beta V segments in an earlier analysis. Some V segments, TRBV6-2 and TRBV6-3 among them, were indistinguishable and were therefore excluded.

The primer mix had 60 Vbeta and 13 Jbeta primers. Authors' data handling: Around 10 million of the 80 million or so unique TCR beta chains counted in a later analysis were shared. Assay: immunoSEQ multiplex PCR; the TCRdb copy retains only in-frame clones and omits some. D and trimming come from the DNA, and the V and J calls and clone size come from that table. The repertoire holds fewer than 250,000 clones, more than 75% seen once, with about 6.4% in the top ten. From germline, CDR1 is SEHNR and CDR2 FQNEAQ (reference sequence). The CDR3 has 18 amino acids. V shed 3 bases, J shed 3 bases, and the junction held 8 bases outside the gene matches. Remarks on this clone: The antigen remains unidentified.

The TCR comes from a man in his forties in good health and CMV-seropositive. This sequence joins TRBV7-9 and TRBJ2-3, with TRBD2 identical over 14 bases. The material sequenced was PBMCs. CDR3 in amino acids: CASSFPGTSGSGTDTQYF. The CDR3 DNA sequence: TGTGCCAGCAGCTTTCCTGGGACTAGCGGGAGTGGTACAGATACGCAGTATTTT.